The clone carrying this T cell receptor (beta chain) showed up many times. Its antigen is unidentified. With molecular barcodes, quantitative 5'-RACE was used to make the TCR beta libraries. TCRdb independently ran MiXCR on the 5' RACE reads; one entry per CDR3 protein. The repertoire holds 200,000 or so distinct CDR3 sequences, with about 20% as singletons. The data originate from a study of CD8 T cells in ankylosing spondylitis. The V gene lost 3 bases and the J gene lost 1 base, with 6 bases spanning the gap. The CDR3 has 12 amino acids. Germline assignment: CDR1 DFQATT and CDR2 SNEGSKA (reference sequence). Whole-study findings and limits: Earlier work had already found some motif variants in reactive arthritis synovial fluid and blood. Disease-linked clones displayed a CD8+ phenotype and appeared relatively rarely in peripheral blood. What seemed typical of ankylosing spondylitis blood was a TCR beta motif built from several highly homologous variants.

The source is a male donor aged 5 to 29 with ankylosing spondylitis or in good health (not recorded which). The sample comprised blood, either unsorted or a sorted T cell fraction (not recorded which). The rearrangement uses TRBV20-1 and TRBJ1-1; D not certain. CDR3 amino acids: CSARDGNTEAFF. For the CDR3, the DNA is TGCAGTGCTAGGGACGGGAACACTGAAGCTTTCTTT.